A selection of T cell receptor beta chains follows, all from one sample in a study of control samples from healthy donors and cancer patients. Repertoires were generated with immunoSEQ multiplex PCR, while TCRdb's copy carries only in-frame clones and drops some. The sample has 250,000 to 300,000 clones; approximately 80% are singletons. The specimen sequenced was PBMCs. Receptors originate from a woman aged 55-70 years with lung cancer. CDR3s include the opening cysteine and the closing phenylalanine or tryptophan. A D gene is named only where the DNA matches it firmly. Size is stated for part of the rows, as once, few or many counts, or as a class when the clone is expanded.

NA	TRBV2	NA	TRBJ2-1	TGTGCCAGCAGTGACAGGGTTCTAAATGAGCAGTTCTTC	CASSDRVLNEQFF
NA	TRBV5-1	NA	TRBJ1-2	TGCGCCAGCAGCCCCCGGGGCATCTCCGAGCATGGCTACACCTTC	CASSPRGISEHGYTF
NA	TRBV3-1/TRBV3-2	TRBD2	TRBJ2-2	TGTGCCAGCTTAAGACTAGCGGGGCGCACCGGGGAGCTGTTTTTT	CASLRLAGRTGELFF
NA	TRBV4-1	NA	TRBJ2-7	TGCGCCAGCAGCCAACCTTTAGGCGGCTACGAGCAGTACTTC	CASSQPLGGYEQYF
once	TRBV6-2/TRBV6-3	TRBD1	TRBJ2-7	TGTGCCAGCAGTTTAGGACAGGGGGCCTACGAGCAGTACTTC	CASSLGQGAYEQYF
NA	TRBV4-1	NA	TRBJ1-5	TGCGCCAGCAGCCCCCATTGGGGGCTTAATCAGCCCCAGCATTTT	CASSPHWGLNQPQHF
NA	TRBV18	NA	TRBJ1-5	TGTGCCAGCTCAACTCAGGAGGCAGGGTTGAGGGGTCAGCCCCAGCATTTT	CASSTQEAGLRGQPQHF
NA	TRBV18	NA	TRBJ2-3	TGTGCCAGCTCACCACCTTCAGATACGCAGTATTTT	CASSPPSDTQYF
NA	TRBV4-1	NA	TRBJ1-5	TGCGCCAGCAGCCAAGTGAGCAGCAATCAGCCCCAGCATTTT	CASSQVSSNQPQHF
NA	TRBV5-1	NA	TRBJ2-7	TGCGCCAGCAGCTTTATAGCGGAGGCCTACGAGCAGTACTTC	CASSFIAEAYEQYF
NA	TRBV7-6	TRBD2	TRBJ2-1	TGTGCCAGCAGCCTAGGGACTAGCGGGAGTAGAGATGAGCAGTTCTTC	CASSLGTSGSRDEQFF
NA	TRBV27	NA	TRBJ2-1	TGTGCCAGCAGCCTAAGGGGACTCCGGGATGAGCAGTTCTTC	CASSLRGLRDEQFF
once	TRBV28	NA	TRBJ2-2	TGTGCCAGCTGGTCGATCACGGGGGAGCTGTTTTTT	CASWSITGELFF
NA	TRBV12-5	NA	TRBJ2-5	TGTGCTAGTGGTTGGGAGGCCGGGACAGAGGGTGAGACCCAGTACTTC	CASGWEAGTEGETQYF
NA	TRBV5-1	TRBD1	TRBJ1-6	TGCGCCAGCAGCATGCAGGGGGATCCACCCCTCCACTTT	CASSMQGDPPLHF
NA	TRBV5-4	TRBD2	TRBJ2-7	TGTGCCAGCAGCCGGATGACTAGCGGGAGGTCCCACGAGCAGTACTTC	CASSRMTSGRSHEQYF
NA	TRBV5-1	TRBD1	TRBJ1-1	TGCGCCAGCAGCCAAACAGGGGGAAAAACTGAAGCTTTCTTT	CASSQTGGKTEAFF
NA	TRBV3-1/TRBV3-2	NA	TRBJ1-1	TGTGCCAGCAGCCAACCGGGCCCGGGGACTGAAGCTTTCTTT	CASSQPGPGTEAFF
NA	TRBV28	NA	TRBJ2-1	TGTGCCAGCAGTTTAGGTCAGTGGGGTGAGCAGTTCTTC	CASSLGQWGEQFF
NA	TRBV4-1	NA	TRBJ2-1	TGCGCCAGCAGCCAGTCCGCGGACTACTACAATGAGCAGTTCTTC	CASSQSADYYNEQFF
NA	TRBV30	NA	TRBJ1-5	TGTGCCTGGAGTGTAAGCCGTGCGCCCCAGCATTTT	CAWSVSRAPQHF
NA	TRBV5-1	NA	TRBJ2-1	TGCGCCAGCAGCTTAGGGGGTGGGTACAATGAGCAGTTCTTC	CASSLGGGYNEQFF
NA	TRBV6-4	NA	TRBJ2-2	TGTGCCAGCAGTCGGGAACAGGGGAACACCGGGGAGCTGTTTTTT	CASSREQGNTGELFF
NA	TRBV24-1	NA	TRBJ2-1	TGTGCCACCAGTGATTCCCAGCTTATGAATGAGCAGTTCTTC	CATSDSQLMNEQFF
NA	TRBV9	TRBD1	TRBJ2-3	TGTGCCAGCAGCGTCCGGGACAGGGACCCAGATACGCAGTATTTT	CASSVRDRDPDTQYF
NA	TRBV5-1	NA	TRBJ1-6	TGCGCCAGCGGGGTCGACAGCCTTCATAATTCACCCCTCCACTTT	CASGVDSLHNSPLHF
NA	TRBV3-1/TRBV3-2	NA	TRBJ1-5	TGTGCCAGCAGCCAAGATCCCCATAGCAATCAGCCCCAGCATTTT	CASSQDPHSNQPQHF
NA	TRBV7-9	NA	TRBJ1-2	TGTGCCAGCAGCCTCACCGGGGAGGGCTACACCTTC	CASSLTGEGYTF
NA	TRBV5-5	NA	TRBJ1-5	TGTGCCAGCAGCTCAGATCCAAATCAGCCCCAGCATTTT	CASSSDPNQPQHF
NA	TRBV18	NA	TRBJ1-1	TGTGCCAGCTCACCACCGACAGCGCTTAACACTGAAGCTTTCTTT	CASSPPTALNTEAFF
NA	TRBV27	TRBD1	TRBJ1-5	TGTGCCAGCAGATTAACAGGGGGACTGAATCAGCCCCAGCATTTT	CASRLTGGLNQPQHF
once	TRBV19	NA	TRBJ2-7	TGTGCCAGCGGAGGGTGGCCGATCTACGAGCAGTACTTC	CASGGWPIYEQYF
NA	TRBV5-1	NA	TRBJ2-7	TGCGCCAGCAGGAAAGGGGGACTCCCAGACTACGAGCAGTACTTC	CASRKGGLPDYEQYF
NA	TRBV7-2	TRBD2	TRBJ2-3	TGTGCCAGCAGCTTGGTGGCGGGGGTCAGCACAGATACGCAGTATTTT	CASSLVAGVSTDTQYF
once	TRBV4-1	NA	TRBJ2-1	TGCGCCAGCAGCCAAGCGCGGGAAGACTACAATGAGCAGTTCTTC	CASSQAREDYNEQFF
NA	TRBV6-1	TRBD1	TRBJ2-5	TGTGCCAGCAGTGAAACCGGTGGCAGGGGGCGCAGAGAGACCCAGTACTTC	CASSETGGRGRRETQYF
NA	TRBV4-1	NA	TRBJ2-1	TGCGCCAGCACCCGACTCGCGAACTCCTACAATGAGCAGTTCTTC	CASTRLANSYNEQFF
NA	TRBV3-1/TRBV3-2	NA	TRBJ2-1	TGTGCCAGCAGCCAAGATCGAGTCGGCAATGAGCAGTTCTTC	CASSQDRVGNEQFF
NA	TRBV20-1	NA	TRBJ1-1	TGCAGTGCTAGTAAGGGGAACACTGAAGCTTTCTTT	CSASKGNTEAFF
NA	TRBV6-2/TRBV6-3	NA	TRBJ1-5	TGTGCCAGCAGTTACTCTGCGGGCAGGGAAGGTCAGCCCCAGCATTTT	CASSYSAGREGQPQHF
NA	TRBV5-4	NA	TRBJ1-1	TGTGCCAGCAGCTTAGCCGGGGGTCTGGGCACTGAAGCTTTCTTT	CASSLAGGLGTEAFF
NA	TRBV10-1	NA	TRBJ1-1	TGCGCCTCCAGTCGGGGGCCGAGCACTGAAGCTTTCTTT	CASSRGPSTEAFF
NA	TRBV5-6	NA	TRBJ2-5	TGTGCCAGCAGTTCCGTTAGGAGTGGAGAGACCCAGTACTTC	CASSSVRSGETQYF
few	TRBV6-5	NA	TRBJ1-1	TGTGCCAGCAGTTACGAGGGGTGGAACACTGAAGCTTTCTTT	CASSYEGWNTEAFF
NA	TRBV9	NA	TRBJ1-1	TGTGCCAGCAGCGCCGGCCCCGGGATCACTGAAGCTTTCTTT	CASSAGPGITEAFF
NA	TRBV6-4	TRBD2	TRBJ2-1	TGTGCCAGCAGTCGGGAGGCTGGATACAATGAGCAGTTCTTC	CASSREAGYNEQFF
NA	TRBV2	NA	TRBJ2-4	TGTGCCAGCAGTGAACAAAACATTCAGTACTTC	CASSEQNIQYF
NA	TRBV20-1	TRBD2	TRBJ2-3	TGCAGTGCTAGTAGGACTAGCGGGGGGGCCGGACTTAGCACAGATACGCAGTATTTT	CSASRTSGGAGLSTDTQYF
NA	TRBV24-1	NA	TRBJ2-3	TGTGCCACCAGTGGGGAAGCCGCAGATACGCAGTATTTT	CATSGEAADTQYF
once	TRBV27	NA	TRBJ1-2	TGTGCCAGCAGTTTTGCCGGGAACTATGGCTACACCTTC	CASSFAGNYGYTF
NA	TRBV6-5	NA	TRBJ1-2	TGTGCCAGCAGTTACTCGCACAGTCGGCCCTATGGCTACACCTTC	CASSYSHSRPYGYTF
NA	TRBV18	NA	TRBJ1-5	TGTGCCAGCTCACCACAGGCACCGGGGAGCCGGGAGCCCCAGCATTTT	CASSPQAPGSREPQHF
NA	TRBV12-3/TRBV12-4	NA	TRBJ2-5	TGTGCCAGCAGTGTTTACGGGCAAGAGACCCAGTACTTC	CASSVYGQETQYF
NA	TRBV3-1/TRBV3-2	TRBD1	TRBJ1-5	TGTGCCAGCAGCCCCGGGACAGGCGGTGCTCAGCCCCAGCATTTT	CASSPGTGGAQPQHF